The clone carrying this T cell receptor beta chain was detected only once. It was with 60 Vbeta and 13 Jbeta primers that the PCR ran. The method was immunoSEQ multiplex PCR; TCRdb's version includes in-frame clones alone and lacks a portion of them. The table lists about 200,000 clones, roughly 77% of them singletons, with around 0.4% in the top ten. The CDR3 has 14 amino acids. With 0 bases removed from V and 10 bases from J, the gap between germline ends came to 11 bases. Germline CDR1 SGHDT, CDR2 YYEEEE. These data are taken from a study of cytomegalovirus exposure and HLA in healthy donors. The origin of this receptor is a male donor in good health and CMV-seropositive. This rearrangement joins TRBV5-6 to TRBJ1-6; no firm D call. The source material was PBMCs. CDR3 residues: CASSLGGLRSPLHF. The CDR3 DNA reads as TGTGCCAGCAGCTTGGGAGGGCTTAGGTCACCCCTCCACTTT.